These 3 T cell receptor beta chains were sequenced from one sample in a study of T cell repertoires in cytomegalovirus infection. These TCRs' antigens remain unknown. Using its own MiXCR run on the reads, TCRdb lists one record per CDR3 protein. This repertoire shows about a million distinct CDR3 sequences, roughly 30% found once; its top ten account for about 14%. The material sequenced was cultured CD8+ T cells from PBMCs, taken from culture after CMV antigen stimulation. These receptors came from a human donor in good health (CMV status not recorded). Some clones in this sample may be carry-over from other donors' samples.

V is TRBV10-3 and J is TRBJ2-5; TRBD1 is a possible D gene (5 bases). Per germline, CDR1 ENHRY and CDR2 SYGVKD. The CDR3 is made up of 15 amino acids. Trimming cost V 0 bases and J 2 bases, with 10 bases left between them. The CDR3 DNA reads as TGTGCCATCAGTGAGTCCCAGGGATGGCAAGAGACCCAGTACTTC. Translation gives CAISESQGWQETQYF.

Concerning this clonotype: The CDR3 does not end in the conserved phenylalanine or tryptophan, so this is likely a read error. The chain is built from TRBV7-9 and TRBJ1-4; 12 bases align to TRBD1. The CDR3 extends over 17 amino acids. Germline V CDR1 and CDR2: SEHNR, FQNEAQ (reference sequence). The CDR3 loop is CANSPGTGGAINEKLFS. In nucleotides, the CDR3 is TGTGCCAACAGCCCTGGGACAGGGGGCGCGATTAATGAAAAACTGTTTTCT.

The rearrangement uses TRBV19 and TRBJ1-5; 8 positions match TRBD1. J gave up 3 bases and V 7 bases, and 5 bases lay outside the gene matches. The CDR3 is 14 residues long. CDR1 LNHDA and CDR2 SQIVND come from the germline V gene (reference sequence). This chain's CDR3 is CASIAQGANQPQHF. CDR3 in DNA: TGTGCCAGTATTGCTCAGGGGGCCAATCAGCCCCAGCATTTT.